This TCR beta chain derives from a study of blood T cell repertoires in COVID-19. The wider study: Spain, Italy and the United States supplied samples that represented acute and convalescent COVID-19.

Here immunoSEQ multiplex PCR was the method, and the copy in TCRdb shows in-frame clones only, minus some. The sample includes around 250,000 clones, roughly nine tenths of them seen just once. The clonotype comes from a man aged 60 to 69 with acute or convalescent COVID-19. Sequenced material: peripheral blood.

The CDR3 sequence is CASSSQRVTSGRAPDTQYF. The CDR3 DNA is TGTGCCAGCAGTTCCCAGAGGGTTACTAGCGGGAGGGCCCCAGATACGCAGTATTTT. The chain links TRBV28 to TRBJ2-3, with 13 bases lining up with TRBD2. This CDR3 contains 19 residues. With 4 bases clipped from V and 4 bases from J, the junction kept 14 bases outside the gene matches. Germline V lookup: CDR1 MDHEN, CDR2 SYDVKM.